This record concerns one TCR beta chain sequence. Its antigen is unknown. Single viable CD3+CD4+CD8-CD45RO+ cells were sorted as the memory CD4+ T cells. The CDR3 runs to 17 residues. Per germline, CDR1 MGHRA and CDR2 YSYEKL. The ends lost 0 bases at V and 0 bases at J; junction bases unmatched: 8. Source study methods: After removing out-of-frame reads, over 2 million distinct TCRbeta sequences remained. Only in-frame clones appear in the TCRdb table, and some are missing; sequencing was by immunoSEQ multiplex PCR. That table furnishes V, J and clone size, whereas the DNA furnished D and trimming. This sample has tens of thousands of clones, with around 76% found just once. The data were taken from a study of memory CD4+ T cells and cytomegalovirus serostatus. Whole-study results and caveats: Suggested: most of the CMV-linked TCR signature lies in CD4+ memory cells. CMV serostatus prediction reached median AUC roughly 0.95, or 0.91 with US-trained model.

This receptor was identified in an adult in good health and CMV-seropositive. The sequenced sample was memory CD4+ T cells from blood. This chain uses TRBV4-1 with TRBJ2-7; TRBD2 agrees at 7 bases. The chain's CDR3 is CASSQEPAGVSSYEQYF. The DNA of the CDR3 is TGCGCCAGCAGCCAAGAACCTGCGGGGGTTAGCTCCTACGAGCAGTACTTC.